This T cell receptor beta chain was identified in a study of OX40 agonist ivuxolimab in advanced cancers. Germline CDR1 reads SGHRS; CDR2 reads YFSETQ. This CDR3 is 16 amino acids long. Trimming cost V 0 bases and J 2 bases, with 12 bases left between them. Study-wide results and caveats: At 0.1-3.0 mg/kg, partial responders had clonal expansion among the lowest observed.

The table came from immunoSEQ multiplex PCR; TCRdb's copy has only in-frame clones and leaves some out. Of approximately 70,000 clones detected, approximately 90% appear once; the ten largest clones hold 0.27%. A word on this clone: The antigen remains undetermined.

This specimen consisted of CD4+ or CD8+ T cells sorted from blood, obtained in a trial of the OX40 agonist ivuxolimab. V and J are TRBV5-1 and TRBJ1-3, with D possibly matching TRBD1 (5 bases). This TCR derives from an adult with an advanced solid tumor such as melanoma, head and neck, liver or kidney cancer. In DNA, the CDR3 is TGCGCCAGCAGCTTGGATCTTAGGGGAACTGGAAACACCATATATTTT. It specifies CASSLDLRGTGNTIYF.